What follows describes a single T cell receptor beta chain. Its antigen is unknown. The data are from a study of cytomegalovirus exposure and HLA in healthy donors. Study background: Prior work identified around 120 million unique TCR beta sequences in 190 million or so T cells.

Broader study findings: CMV serostatus was the only immune exposure information that was available. Presence/absence results assume similar sequencing depth per donor, which may not hold.

V dropped 5 bases and J dropped 2; count of bases not matched to a gene: 7. The CDR3 covers 15 residues. Germline CDR1 and CDR2: MDHEN and SYDVKM. Each of the donors was a healthy bone marrow donor. It was with 60 Vbeta and 13 Jbeta primers that the PCR ran. The repertoire was sequenced with immunoSEQ multiplex PCR; TCRdb's copy has only in-frame clones and lacks some. In the table there are about 160,000 clones, more than 70% of which are singletons. Sequenced sample: PBMCs. The TCR sequence derives from a man aged 30 to 39 in good health and CMV-seronegative. The gene calls are TRBV28 and TRBJ2-7, with TRBD1 identical over 9 bases. CDR3: CASSPTDRGTYEQYF. The DNA for the CDR3 is TGTGCCAGCAGTCCTACTGACAGGGGGACCTACGAGCAGTACTTC.